This is a list of T cell receptor beta chains from one sample in a study of blood T cell repertoires in COVID-19. Only in-frame clones appear in the TCRdb table, and some are missing; sequencing was by immunoSEQ multiplex PCR. The sample consists of 55,000 to 70,000 clones, about 85% of them appearing once. Input material: peripheral blood. The origin of the receptors is a woman in her 70s with active COVID-19. CDR3s include the opening cysteine and the closing phenylalanine or tryptophan. Fields, in order: J gene, V gene, CDR3 length, D gene, clone size, CDR3 protein, CDR3 DNA. D genes are given only for firm matches. Clone size is given for some rows only: seen once, a few or many times, or a class if the clone is expanded.

>TRBJ1-2|TRBV2|14|TRBD1|once
CASSWRGRNYGYTF
TGTGCCAGCAGTTGGAGGGGGCGGAACTATGGCTACACCTTC
>TRBJ2-2|TRBV9|16|-|-
CASSVARRLNTGELFF
TGTGCCAGCAGCGTAGCGAGGCGGTTGAACACCGGGGAGCTGTTTTTT
>TRBJ1-5|TRBV20-1|13|-|-
CSASRIGDQPQHF
TGCAGTGCTAGTCGAATCGGGGATCAGCCCCAGCATTTT
>TRBJ2-5|TRBV2|13|-|-
CASGRGLQETQYF
TGTGCCTCCGGCAGGGGTCTCCAAGAGACCCAGTACTTC
>TRBJ2-4|TRBV27|15|TRBD1|-
CASSLLQGTKNIQYF
TGTGCCAGCAGTTTACTACAGGGGACCAAAAACATTCAGTACTTC
>TRBJ2-7|TRBV15|19|TRBD1|-
CATSSHPPPPGQGWSGQYF
TGTGCCACCAGCAGCCATCCACCCCCTCCGGGACAGGGTTGGAGTGGGCAGTACTTC
>TRBJ1-5|TRBV20-1|14|-|-
CSASQGDSNQPQHF
TGCAGTGCTAGTCAAGGGGATAGCAATCAGCCCCAGCATTTT
>TRBJ2-5|TRBV7-8|16|TRBD2|-
CASSLGLAGSQETQYF
TGTGCCAGCAGCCTGGGACTAGCGGGGTCTCAAGAGACCCAGTACTTC
>TRBJ2-1|TRBV6-5|13|-|few
CASSYSNSNEQFF
TGTGCCAGCAGTTACTCGAACAGCAATGAGCAGTTCTTC
>TRBJ2-3|TRBV19|16|TRBD2|-
CASSTLGSGSTDTQYF
TGTGCCAGTAGTACTCTGGGTAGCGGGAGTACAGATACGCAGTATTTT
>TRBJ2-7|TRBV5-5|13|-|-
CATPGLSSYEQYF
TGTGCCACTCCGGGACTGAGCTCCTACGAGCAGTACTTC
>TRBJ2-7|TRBV30|16|TRBD1|-
CARGTQGTGVSYEQYF
TGTGCCCGCGGGACGCAAGGGACAGGCGTTTCCTACGAGCAGTACTTC
>TRBJ2-7|TRBV7-9|13|-|-
CASSSSQDYEQYF
TGTGCCAGCAGCTCATCACAGGACTACGAGCAGTACTTC
>TRBJ1-5|TRBV7-8|16|-|-
CASSFSGRGQGQPQHF
TGTGCCAGCAGCTTTTCGGGCAGGGGCCAAGGTCAGCCCCAGCATTTT
>TRBJ2-2|TRBV2|14|-|-
CASRRVLNTGELFF
TGTGCCAGCAGGAGGGTGCTGAACACCGGGGAGCTGTTTTTT
>TRBJ2-7|TRBV5-1|14|-|-
CASSFTGITYEQYF
TGCGCCAGCAGCTTTACAGGGATTACCTACGAGCAGTACTTC
>TRBJ2-7|TRBV12-2|16|-|once
CASRFLKAGEKREQYF
TGTGCAAGTCGCTTTTTAAAAGCGGGAGAGAAGCGGGAGCAGTACTTC
>TRBJ2-5|TRBV19|16|TRBD2|-
CASSIAGTSGSTTQYF
TGTGCCAGTAGTATAGCGGGGACTAGCGGGAGCACGACCCAGTACTTC
>TRBJ2-3|TRBV7-6|13|-|-
CAETGRRTDTQYF
TGTGCCGAGACGGGTAGACGCACAGATACGCAGTATTTT
>TRBJ2-1|TRBV9|16|TRBD2|-
CASSARLAGGYNEQFF
TGTGCCAGCAGCGCCCGGCTAGCGGGAGGCTACAATGAGCAGTTCTTC
>TRBJ2-1|TRBV28|18|TRBD2|-
CASSLIVRTSGRYNEQFF
TGTGCCAGCAGTTTAATCGTGAGGACTAGCGGGCGATACAATGAGCAGTTCTTC
>TRBJ1-2|TRBV5-6|16|TRBD1|-
CASSPGTGQANYGYTF
TGTGCCAGCAGCCCCGGGACAGGGCAGGCTAACTATGGCTACACCTTC
>TRBJ2-7|TRBV11-2|12|-|-
CASSLQVYEQYF
TGTGCCAGCAGCTTACAGGTCTACGAGCAGTACTTC
>TRBJ2-1|TRBV3-1/TRBV3-2|17|TRBD2|-
CASSQDPVAGSYNEQFF
TGTGCCAGCAGCCAAGATCCGGTAGCGGGCTCTTACAATGAGCAGTTCTTC
>TRBJ1-6|TRBV4-2|15|-|-
CASSQEGQGYSPLHF
TGTGCCAGCAGCCAAGAGGGGCAGGGTTACTCACCCCTCCACTTT